This TCR beta chain was found in a study of cytomegalovirus exposure and HLA in healthy donors. The V and J ends lost 4 bases and 7 bases, in that order; junction bases with no gene match: 9. The CDR3 contains 14 residues. CDR1 and CDR2 (germline): LNHDA, SQIVND (reference sequence). 60 Vbeta and 13 Jbeta primers were used in PCR. Produced via immunoSEQ multiplex PCR; TCRdb's table is partial and in-frame only. The sample consists of about 89,000 clones, about 80% of them appearing once. For this clone: Its antigen is still unknown.

Findings of the study overall: Earlier results showed most TCR beta V segments being productive about 90% or about 30% of the time. Sequences of the TCR beta chain were said to predict the HLA-A and HLA-B alleles of most subjects accurately. Trimming of TCR beta V- and J-genes showed a link, identified in a later analysis, to a missense DCLRE1C variant.

Sample: PBMCs. The chain employs TRBV19 and TRBJ1-1, with 7 bases lining up with TRBD1. The sequence derives from a male donor in good health and CMV-seronegative. The CDR3 coding sequence is TGTGCCAGTAGTAGGTCCAGGGGGTACCATGAAGCTTTCTTT. It specifies CASSRSRGYHEAFF.